This T cell receptor beta chain was identified during a study of response to subunit inactivated influenza vaccine. The length of the CDR3 is 15 residues. V trimming: 3 bases; J trimming: 5 bases; junction bases outside the gene matches: 8. CDR1 and CDR2 from the germline V gene are LGHNA and YSLEER. Using its own MiXCR run on the RT-PCR reads, TCRdb lists one record per CDR3 protein. The sample includes hundreds of thousands of distinct CDR3 sequences, 15% to 19% of them seen just once. Notes on this clonotype: Its specificity is not known.

Study results and caveats: After each seasonal influenza vaccination, few new T cells are recruited, the authors suggested.

The rearrangement links TRBV4-3 to TRBJ2-5; TRBD2 matches 8 bases. The sample here was PBMCs from blood, taken approximately 12 days after vaccination. The clonotype was recovered from a man in his forties or fifties who received an inactivated influenza vaccine. The CDR3 nucleotides read TGCGCCAGCAGCCAGTTTGGACTAGCTTCGGAGACCCAGTACTTC. This translates into CASSQFGLASETQYF.